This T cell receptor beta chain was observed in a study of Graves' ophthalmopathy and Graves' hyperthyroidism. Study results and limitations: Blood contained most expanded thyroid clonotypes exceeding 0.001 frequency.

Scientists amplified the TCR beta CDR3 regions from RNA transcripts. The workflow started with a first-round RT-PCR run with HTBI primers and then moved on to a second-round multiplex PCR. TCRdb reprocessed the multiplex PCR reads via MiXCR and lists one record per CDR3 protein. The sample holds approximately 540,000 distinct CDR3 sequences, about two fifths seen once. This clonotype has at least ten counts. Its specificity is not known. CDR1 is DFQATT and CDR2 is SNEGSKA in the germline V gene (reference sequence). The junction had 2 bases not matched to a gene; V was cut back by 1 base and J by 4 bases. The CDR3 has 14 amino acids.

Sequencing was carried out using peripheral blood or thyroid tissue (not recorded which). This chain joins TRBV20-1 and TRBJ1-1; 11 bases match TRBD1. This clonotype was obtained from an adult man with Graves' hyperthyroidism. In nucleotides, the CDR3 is TGCAGTGCTAGAGGGACAGGGGGCTTCACTGAAGCTTTCTTT. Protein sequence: CSARGTGGFTEAFF.